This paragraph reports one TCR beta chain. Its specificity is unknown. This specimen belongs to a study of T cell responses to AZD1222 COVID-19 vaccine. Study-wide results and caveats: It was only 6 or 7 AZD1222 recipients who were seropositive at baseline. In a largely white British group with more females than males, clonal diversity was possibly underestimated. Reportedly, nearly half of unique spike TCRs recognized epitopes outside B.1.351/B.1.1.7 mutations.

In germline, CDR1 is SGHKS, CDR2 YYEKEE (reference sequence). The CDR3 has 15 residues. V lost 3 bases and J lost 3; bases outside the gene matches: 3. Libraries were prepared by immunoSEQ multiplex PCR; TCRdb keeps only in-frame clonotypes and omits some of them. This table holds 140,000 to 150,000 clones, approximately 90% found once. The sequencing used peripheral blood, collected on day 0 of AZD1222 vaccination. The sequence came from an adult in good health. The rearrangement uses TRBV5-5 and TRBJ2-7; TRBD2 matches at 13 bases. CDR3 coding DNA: TGTGCCAGCAGCTGGAGACTAGCGGGGGGCTACGAGCAGTACTTC. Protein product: CASSWRLAGGYEQYF.